Sequencing of this T cell receptor beta chain was carried out in a study of OX40 agonist ivuxolimab in advanced cancers. Background on the study: The patients' treatment was ivuxolimab, an agonistic anti-OX40 (CD134) antibody. A diagnosis of hepatocellular carcinoma, melanoma, renal cell or head and neck cancer was present in dose-escalation patients.

Using immunoSEQ multiplex PCR, the repertoire was profiled, and TCRdb retains in-frame clones only, with some absent. Altogether about 36,000 clones are present, 65% to 85% being singletons, with the ten largest covering around a fifth. The germline CDR1 and CDR2 sequences are SGHVS and FQNEAQ. V shed 0 bases and J shed 3 bases, with 14 bases lying between them. This CDR3 has 16 amino acids. The sequencing here drew on CD4+ or CD8+ T cells sorted from blood, taken in a trial of the OX40 agonist ivuxolimab. The TCR comes from an adult with an advanced solid tumor such as melanoma, head and neck, liver or kidney cancer. The chain couples TRBV7-8 to TRBJ1-1; D remains unclear. CDR3 nucleotide sequence: TGTGCCAGCAGCTTAGCGCGAGGAGGGAGGGACACTGAAGCTTTCTTT. This codes for CASSLARGGRDTEAFF.